This is a list of T cell receptor beta chains from one sample in a study of cytomegalovirus exposure and HLA in healthy donors. The table came from immunoSEQ multiplex PCR; TCRdb's copy has only in-frame clones and leaves some out. The data show fewer than 200,000 clones, more than 80% seen once. Sequences were obtained from PBMCs. Every receptor here comes from a woman aged 45-60 years in good health and CMV-seronegative. Each CDR3 is given with its conserved first and last residue. D genes are given only for firm matches.

-,TRBJ1-2,TRBV7-9,CASSPRTLAGVEGYTF
-,TRBJ1-2,TRBV7-9,CSSSSPRGAPNYGYTF
-,TRBJ1-2,TRBV9,CASSVDPVNYGYTF
-,TRBJ2-7,TRBV21-1,CASSKVRDRGAYEQYF
TRBD1,TRBJ2-7,TRBV2,CAIRIRDSLYEQYF
-,TRBJ1-1,TRBV7-8,CASSPRGTEAFF
-,TRBJ1-2,TRBV5-8,CASSSGLGGPSYYGYTF
-,TRBJ1-1,TRBV6-5,CASRIRGENTEAFF
TRBD2,TRBJ2-3,TRBV27,CASSFLAGVSDTQYF
TRBD2,TRBJ2-2,TRBV18,CASSPPSGGPTGELFF
-,TRBJ2-1,TRBV2,CASGSQQGSYNEQFF
TRBD1,TRBJ1-5,TRBV5-5,CASSLEGARNQPQHF
-,TRBJ2-5,TRBV5-1,CASVQDQETQYF
-,TRBJ1-1,TRBV29-1,CSVVGGRENTEAFF
-,TRBJ1-2,TRBV5-1,CASSFGTTLGTLAF
-,TRBJ1-6,TRBV27,CASSSGGVHSPLHF
-,TRBJ1-3,TRBV9,CASSVGGAHLSGNTIYF
TRBD1,TRBJ1-1,TRBV5-1,CASSLATGGSTEAFF
-,-,TRBV14,CASSYGQKANEQYF
-,TRBJ1-1,TRBV6-1,CASSDRANRVITEAFF